This TCR beta chain is from a study of cytomegalovirus exposure and HLA in healthy donors. The study, taken as a whole, reports: The listing of roughly 160 TCR beta chains classed them as cytomegalovirus-associated. Cytomegalovirus status, reportedly, was diagnosed with high specificity and sensitivity by the classifier.

This CDR3 is built from 13 residues. V trimming: 7 bases; J trimming: 3 bases; junction bases outside the gene matches: 3. Germline V gene data show CDR1 as SNHLY and CDR2 as FYNNEI. Method: immunoSEQ multiplex PCR; TCRdb's copy keeps in-frame clones and lacks some. The data hold roughly 180,000 clones, with about 89% observed a single time. On this clone itself: The antigen is unknown.

Sequencing was done on a sample of PBMCs. The chain carries TRBV2 and TRBJ2-4; the match to TRBD1 covers 7 bases. The sequence derives from a man younger than 45 in good health and CMV-seropositive. The CDR3: CASNRDSKNIQYF. CDR3 coding DNA: TGTGCCAGCAACCGGGACAGCAAAAACATTCAGTACTTC.